One and the same sample provided the 7 T cell receptor beta chains below, sequenced in a study of T cell repertoires in ileal Crohn's disease. Method: immunoSEQ multiplex PCR; TCRdb's copy keeps in-frame clones and lacks some. The sample carries roughly 14,000 clones, 60% to 85% recorded once. The source material was ileal tissue. Every receptor here comes from an adult with Crohn's disease.

A word on this clone: Other DNA sequences in the sample encode the same CDR3. V gene TRBV7-7 combines with J gene TRBJ2-5; D gene uncertain. Germline V lookup: CDR1 SSHAT, CDR2 FNYEAQ (reference sequence). With 5 bases removed from V and 2 bases from J, the gap between germline ends came to 9 bases. The CDR3 loop spans 13 amino acids. CDR3 sequence reads: CASSPRVQETQYF. DNA of the CDR3: TGTGCCAGCAGCCCGAGAGTGCAAGAGACCCAGTACTTC.

This clone was found once. CDR3 nucleotides: TGCGCCAGCAGCCCGGGTAGCGGGGGCTCCTACAATGAGCAGTTCTTC. It is translated as CASSPGSGGSYNEQFF. The chain combines TRBV5-1 with TRBJ2-1; 9 nucleotides agree with TRBD2. Germline values: CDR1 SGHRS, CDR2 YFSETQ. Trimming cost V 4 bases and J 0 bases; bases outside gene matches: 5. This CDR3 is 16 amino acids long. The full variable domain, completed using reference TRBV5-1 and TRBJ2-1, is KAGVTQTPRYLIKTRGQQVTLSCSPISGHRSVSWYQQTPGQGLQFLFEYFSETQRNKGNFPGRFSGRQFSNSRSEMNVSTLELGDSALYLCASSPGSGGSYNEQFFGPGTRLTVL.

This clone was seen a handful of times. This chain connects TRBV7-9 to TRBJ1-1; 9 bases agree with TRBD1. Germline lookup yields CDR1 SEHNR and CDR2 FQNEAQ (reference sequence). The V and J ends lost 5 bases and 5 bases, in that order; junction bases with no gene match: 18. CDR3 length: 18 amino acids. In DNA form, the CDR3 reads TGTGCCAGCAGCCCTAGTTTGGGACAGGGTATGGGAGAGACTGAAGCTTTCTTT. As protein: CASSPSLGQGMGETEAFF.

The rearrangement uses TRBV28 and TRBJ2-7; 7 bases are a match to TRBD2. This CDR3 spans 16 amino acids. The germline CDR1 and CDR2 sequences are MDHEN and SYDVKM. The junction had 12 bases not matched to a gene; V was cut back by 7 bases and J by 0 bases. The DNA of the CDR3 is TGTGCCAGCACCCCCCTTGGCGGGGGACCCTCCTACGAGCAGTACTTC. It specifies CASTPLGGGPSYEQYF.

The genes are TRBV5-4 and TRBJ2-5; 10 bases align to TRBD2. V was pared by 0 bases and J by 0 bases, with 5 bases of the junction left unmatched. This CDR3 contains 17 residues. In germline, CDR1 is SGHNT, CDR2 YYREEE (reference sequence). The CDR3 DNA reads TGTGCCAGCAGCTTGGGGGCTAGCGGGGGCAACCAAGAGACCCAGTACTTC. This codes for CASSLGASGGNQETQYF.

This rearrangement joins TRBV5-6 to TRBJ2-7; 10 bases line up with TRBD2. This CDR3 region has 16 residues. V gave up 3 bases and J gave up 2 bases; unmatched junction bases: 8. Germline CDR1 reads SGHDT; CDR2 reads YYEEEE. This chain's CDR3 is CASSWTAGGPPYEQYF. The CDR3 DNA sequence: TGTGCCAGCAGCTGGACAGCGGGGGGGCCGCCCTACGAGCAGTACTTC.

J is TRBJ2-5 and V is TRBV5-1; D may be TRBD2 (5 bases). Germline CDR1 reads SGHRS; CDR2 reads YFSETQ. V was cut by 4 bases and J by 4 bases, with 11 bases left in between. CDR3 length equals 13 residues. Written as DNA, the CDR3 is TGCGCCAGCAGCCCCGGGATAGCAGAGACCCAGTACTTC. Amino acid sequence: CASSPGIAETQYF.